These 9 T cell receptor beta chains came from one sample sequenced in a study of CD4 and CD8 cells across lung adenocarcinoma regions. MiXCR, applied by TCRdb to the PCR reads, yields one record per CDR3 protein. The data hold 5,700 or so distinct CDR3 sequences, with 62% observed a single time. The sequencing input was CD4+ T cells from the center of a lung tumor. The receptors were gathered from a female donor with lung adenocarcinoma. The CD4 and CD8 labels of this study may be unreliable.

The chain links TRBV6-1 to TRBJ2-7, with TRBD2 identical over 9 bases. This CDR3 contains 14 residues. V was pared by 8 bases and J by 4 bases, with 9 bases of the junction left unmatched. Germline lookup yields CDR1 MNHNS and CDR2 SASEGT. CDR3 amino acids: CASGKRGARYEQYF. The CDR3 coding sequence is TGTGCCAGCGGGAAGCGGGGGGCCCGGTACGAGCAGTACTTC.

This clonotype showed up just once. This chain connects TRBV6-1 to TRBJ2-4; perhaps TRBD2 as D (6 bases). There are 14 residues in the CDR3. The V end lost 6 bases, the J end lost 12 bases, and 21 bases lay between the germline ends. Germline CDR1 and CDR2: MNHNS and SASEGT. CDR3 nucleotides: TGTGCCAGCAGGGGACTGCCTGCCAAAGATACTCAGTACTTC. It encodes CASRGLPAKDTQYF.

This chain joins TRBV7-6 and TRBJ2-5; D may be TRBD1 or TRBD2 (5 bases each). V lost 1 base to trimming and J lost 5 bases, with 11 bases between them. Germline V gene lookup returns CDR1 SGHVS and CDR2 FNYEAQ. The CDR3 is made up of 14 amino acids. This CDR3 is CASSLGNWGETQYF. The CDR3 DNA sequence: TGTGCCAGCAGCTTAGGGAACTGGGGGGAGACCCAGTACTTC.

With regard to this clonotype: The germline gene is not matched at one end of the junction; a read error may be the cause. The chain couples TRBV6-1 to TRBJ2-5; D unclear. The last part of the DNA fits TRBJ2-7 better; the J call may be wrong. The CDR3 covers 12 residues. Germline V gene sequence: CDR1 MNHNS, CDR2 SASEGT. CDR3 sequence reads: CASSEDIYEQYF. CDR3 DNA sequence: TGTGCCAGCAGCGAAGACATCTACGAGCAGTACTTC.

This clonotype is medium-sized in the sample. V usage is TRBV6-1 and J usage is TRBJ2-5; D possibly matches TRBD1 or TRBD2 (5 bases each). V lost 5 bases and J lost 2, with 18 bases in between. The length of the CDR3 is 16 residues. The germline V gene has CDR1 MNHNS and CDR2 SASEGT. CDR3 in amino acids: CASSKTGTLGQETQYF. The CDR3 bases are TGTGCCAGCAGTAAAACCGGGACCCTTGGACAAGAGACCCAGTACTTC.

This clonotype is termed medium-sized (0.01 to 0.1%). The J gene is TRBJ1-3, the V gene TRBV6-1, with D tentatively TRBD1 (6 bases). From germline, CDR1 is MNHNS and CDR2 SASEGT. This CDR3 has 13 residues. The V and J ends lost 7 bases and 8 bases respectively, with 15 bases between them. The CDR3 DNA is TGTGCCAGCATCAGGGGAACCTTTGACACCATATATTTT. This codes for CASIRGTFDTIYF.

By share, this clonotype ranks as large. The CDR3 DNA sequence: TGTGCCAGCAGCGTTAAAGAGACCCAGTACTTC. It translates to CASSVKETQYF. V gene TRBV6-1 combines with J gene TRBJ2-5; D unresolved. The V gene lost 6 bases and the J gene lost 3 bases, with 5 bases spanning the gap. The CDR3 loop spans 11 amino acids. The germline V gene encodes CDR1 MNHNS and CDR2 SASEGT.

The CDR3 bases are TGTGCCAGCCGTCACCCGGCAGGGCTTCCCTACGAGCAGTTCTTC. Its protein is CASRHPAGLPYEQFF. The V gene is TRBV6-5, the J gene TRBJ2-1; TRBD1 might be the D (5 bases). Germline CDR1 reads MNHEY; CDR2 reads SVGAGI. The CDR3 spans 15 residues. Deletions cut 8 bases from V and 10 bases from J, with 24 bases between.

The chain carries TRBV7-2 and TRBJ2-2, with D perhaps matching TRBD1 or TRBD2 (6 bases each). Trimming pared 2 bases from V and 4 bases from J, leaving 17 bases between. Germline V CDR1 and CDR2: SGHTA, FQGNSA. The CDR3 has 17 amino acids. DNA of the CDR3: TGTGCCAGCAGCTTATGGGCCGGGGGCGGAAGCACCGGGGAGCTGTTTTTT. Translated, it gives CASSLWAGGGSTGELFF.